This TCR beta chain derives from a study of identical twins. Study results and caveats: The presence of invariant MAIT and iNKT cells could partly confound analyses of zero-insertion sequences. Compared with unrelated sharing, twin-shared out-of-frame alpha sequences had more low-probability sequences. With abundant cord blood beta clonotypes, insertions were fewer; memory repertoires showed no such pattern.

For this clonotype: Its specificity is unknown.

TCRdb re-derived calls from the 5' RACE reads in MiXCR, one entry per CDR3 protein. This table holds approximately 550,000 distinct CDR3 sequences, around 24% found once. The length of the CDR3 is 14 residues. J gave up 2 bases and V 5 bases, and 2 bases lay outside the gene matches. Germline V lookup: CDR1 SGHVS, CDR2 FQNEAQ. The same sample was also studied in work on yellow fever vaccine responses in identical twins.

This TCR came from a woman between 18 and 29 years old in good health. Sequencing was performed on CD4+ T cells sorted from blood. The chain carries TRBV7-8 and TRBJ2-1; TRBD2 matches 8 bases. The CDR3 DNA is TGTGCCAGCAGCGTGGGACTAGCCTACAATGAGCAGTTCTTC. Its protein product is CASSVGLAYNEQFF.